These 26 T cell receptor beta chains were sequenced from one sample in a study of shared clonotypes between healthy human individuals. Method: immunoSEQ multiplex PCR; TCRdb's copy keeps in-frame clones and lacks some. This sample has fewer than 500,000 clones, with about 80% found just once. Material: PBMCs. All receptors derive from a woman aged 40 to 49 in good health. Some clones in this sample may be carry-over from other donors' samples.

The chain recombines TRBV7-9 with TRBJ2-7; D is ambiguous. Deletions cut 2 bases from V and 3 bases from J, with 14 bases between. The CDR3 spans 15 residues. Per the germline V gene, CDR1 is SEHNR and CDR2 is FQNEAQ (reference sequence). Here the CDR3 reads CASSLSGLQFYEQYF. The DNA for the CDR3 is TGTGCCAGCAGCTTATCCGGATTACAATTCTACGAGCAGTACTTC.

The V and J genes are TRBV5-4 and TRBJ2-4; TRBD2 aligns across 10 bases. The CDR3 contains 14 residues. Germline CDR1 SGHNT, CDR2 YYREEE (reference sequence). V gave up 4 bases and J gave up 7 bases; unmatched junction bases: 5. CDR3 DNA sequence: TGTGCCAGCAGCCAAGAGGGACTAGCGAACATTCAGTACTTC. Its translation is CASSQEGLANIQYF.

The rearrangement joins TRBV2 to TRBJ1-5; D remains unclear. The CDR3 has 13 residues. Germline CDR1 reads SNHLY; CDR2 reads FYNNEI. V was cut by 2 bases and J by 9 bases, with 11 bases left in between. DNA of the CDR3: TGTGCCAGCAGTGAAAGGAGTCCTGGGCCCCAGCATTTT. It codes for CASSERSPGPQHF.

The chain carries TRBV7-9 and TRBJ2-7; TRBD1 matches 8 bases. The CDR3 covers 11 residues. Trimming cost V 11 bases and J 2 bases; bases outside gene matches: 2. Germline V gene data show CDR1 as SEHNR and CDR2 as FQNEAQ (reference sequence). As DNA, the CDR3 is TGTGCCGAACAGGGGGCCTACGAGCAGTACTTC. This translates into CAEQGAYEQYF.

The chain is built from TRBV29-1 and TRBJ1-3; D perhaps matches TRBD1 (6 bases). Trimming pared 0 bases from V and 8 bases from J, leaving 14 bases between. Looked up from germline, CDR1 is SQVTM and CDR2 is ANQGSEA. The CDR3 contains 14 residues. The CDR3 protein is CSVEERQKGDTIYF. The CDR3 DNA sequence: TGCAGCGTTGAAGAAAGACAGAAGGGGGACACCATATATTTT.

J is TRBJ2-3 and V is TRBV4-3; TRBD1 matches at 10 bases. J was trimmed by 2 bases and V by 3 bases; bases with no gene match: 5. CDR3 length: 16 amino acids. The germline gives CDR1 LGHNA, CDR2 YSLEER. The CDR3 reads CASSHGTGEFTDTQYF. DNA of the CDR3: TGCGCCAGCAGCCATGGGACAGGGGAATTCACAGATACGCAGTATTTT.

This clone occurred once. V gene TRBV5-4 combines with J gene TRBJ2-1; D possibly corresponds to TRBD2 (7 bases). This CDR3 comprises 19 residues. Germline assignment: CDR1 SGHNT and CDR2 YYREEE (reference sequence). Trimming took 5 bases from V and 0 from J, leaving 24 bases between them. CDR3 in DNA: TGTGCCAGCAGGGGGGGGCAGGGGCCGTATTTGAGCTCCTACAATGAGCAGTTCTTC. Protein: CASRGGQGPYLSSYNEQFF. Looking up the rest from reference TRBV5-4 and TRBJ2-1 gives the full variable domain: ETGVTQSPTHLIKTRGQQVTLRCSSQSGHNTVSWYQQALGQGPQFIFQYYREEENGRGNFPPRFSGLQFPNYSSELNVNALELDDSALYLCASRGGQGPYLSSYNEQFFGPGTRLTVL.

V is TRBV4-1 and J is TRBJ2-5; 10 nucleotides match TRBD2. The CDR3 extends over 17 amino acids. Per germline, CDR1 MGHRA and CDR2 YSYEKL. V trimming: 4 bases; J trimming: 4 bases; junction bases outside the gene matches: 12. CDR3 loop: CASSRDTDTSGAETQYF. As DNA, the CDR3 is TGCGCCAGCAGCCGAGATACCGATACTAGCGGGGCAGAGACCCAGTACTTC.

The chain links TRBV27 to TRBJ2-6; D call uncertain. The V end lost 1 base, the J end lost 0 bases, and 10 bases lay between the germline ends. Germline values: CDR1 MNHEY, CDR2 SMNVEV (reference sequence). This CDR3 spans 17 amino acids. For the CDR3, the DNA is TGTGCCAGCAGTTTATTGGCAGGTAGCTCTGGGGCCAACGTCCTGACTTTC. Its translation: CASSLLAGSSGANVLTF.

The chain has TRBV10-3 and TRBJ2-1; D is unresolved. Germline V gives CDR1 ENHRY, CDR2 SYGVKD. Trimming took 3 bases from V and 3 from J, leaving 15 bases between them. This CDR3 is 16 amino acids long. The CDR3 region is CAISDNVGGNYNEQFF. CDR3 coding DNA: TGTGCCATCAGTGATAATGTCGGTGGGAACTACAATGAGCAGTTCTTC.

This clone is a singleton in its sample. The chain joins TRBV7-9 to TRBJ2-1; 10 bases are shared with TRBD2. V trimming: 1 base; J trimming: 8 bases; junction bases outside the gene matches: 8. CDR1 and CDR2 (germline): SEHNR, FQNEAQ (reference sequence). The CDR3 sequence is 16 residues long. The DNA for the CDR3 is TGTGCCAGCAGCTTAGAAAGCGGGAGGGCCTCGGATGAGCAGTTCTTC. Translation gives CASSLESGRASDEQFF.

V usage is TRBV28 and J usage is TRBJ1-2, with 10 bases fitting TRBD1. The junction had 5 bases not matched to a gene; V was cut back by 2 bases and J by 5 bases. The CDR3 covers 15 residues. CDR1 and CDR2 (germline): MDHEN, SYDVKM. The CDR3 DNA reads TGTGCCAGCAGTTTAGGGGGACAGGGGATGTATGGCTACACCTTC. The encoded protein is CASSLGGQGMYGYTF.

This clone was seen just once. The V call is TRBV7-6, the J call TRBJ2-3; 11 bases line up with TRBD2. Germline V CDR1 and CDR2: SGHVS, FNYEAQ. Trimming took 0 bases from V and 2 from J; bases not matched to a gene: 1. The CDR3 covers 16 residues. The chain's CDR3 is CASSLASGRATDTQYF. CDR3 nucleotide sequence: TGTGCCAGCAGCTTAGCTAGCGGGAGGGCCACAGATACGCAGTATTTT.

The chain combines TRBV5-6 with TRBJ2-1; D unclear. Trimming cost V 4 bases and J 8 bases, with 13 bases left between them. The CDR3 is 13 amino acids. Germline V gene data show CDR1 as SGHDT and CDR2 as YYEEEE. The chain's CDR3 is CASSQSVVDEQFF. CDR3 DNA: TGTGCCAGCAGCCAGAGCGTGGTGGATGAGCAGTTCTTC.

The CDR3 protein is CAISGTGAEQYF. In DNA, the CDR3 is TGTGCCATCAGTGGGACAGGGGCCGAGCAGTACTTC. The chain recombines TRBV10-3 with TRBJ2-7; 9 bases align to TRBD1. With V trimmed by 4 bases and J by 6 bases, 1 base remained unmatched. Germline-derived CDR1 and CDR2 are ENHRY and SYGVKD. This CDR3 is 12 amino acids long.

The V gene is TRBV28, the J gene TRBJ2-7; TRBD1 matches 10 bases. V shed 6 bases and J 4 bases; nucleotides not matched to a gene: 6. Germline assignment: CDR1 MDHEN and CDR2 SYDVKM. This CDR3 comprises 14 residues. CDR3 residues: CASRATGGFYEQYF. The CDR3 coding sequence is TGTGCCAGCAGAGCGACAGGGGGCTTTTACGAGCAGTACTTC.

The gene calls are TRBV5-1 and TRBJ1-3; tentative D call: TRBD1 (6 bases). V lost 4 bases, J lost 0 bases, and 11 bases lay in between. The length of the CDR3 is 15 residues. Germline assignment: CDR1 SGHRS and CDR2 YFSETQ. CDR3 DNA sequence: TGCGCCAGCAGCCCAGGGGACGGCTCTGGAAACACCATATATTTT. Its translation: CASSPGDGSGNTIYF.

As to this clone: The missing conserved phenylalanine or tryptophan at the end of this CDR3 makes a read error likely. This chain uses TRBV13 with TRBJ2-7, with 8 bases lining up with TRBD1. In germline, CDR1 is PRHDT, CDR2 FYEKMQ (reference sequence). V lost 5 bases to trimming and J lost 6 bases; unmatched junction nucleotides: 6. This CDR3 has 13 residues. The CDR3 nucleotides are TGTGCCAGCAGCCGCCAGGGGGCCCTCGAGCAGTACTCC. Translation gives CASSRQGALEQYS.

V and J are TRBV6-6 and TRBJ1-4; 9 bases are shared with TRBD1. The CDR3 runs 14 residues. With 6 bases clipped from V and 6 bases from J, the junction kept 5 bases outside the gene matches. Germline V CDR1 and CDR2: MNHNY, SVGAGI (reference sequence). The CDR3 DNA sequence: TGTGCCAGCAGCCCGGGACAGGGTTATGAAAAACTGTTTTTT. It specifies CASSPGQGYEKLFF.

The chain employs TRBV15 and TRBJ2-1, with 12 bases aligning to TRBD2. Germline V gene lookup returns CDR1 LNHNV and CDR2 YYDKDF (reference sequence). The ends lost 2 bases at V and 8 bases at J; junction bases unmatched: 10. The CDR3 is 17 amino acids. This CDR3 is CATSRLQTSGSWHEQFF. The CDR3 DNA follows: TGTGCCACCAGCAGACTTCAGACTAGCGGGAGTTGGCATGAGCAGTTCTTC. Full variable domain (remainder filled in from reference TRBV15 and TRBJ2-1): DAMVIQNPRYQVTQFGKPVTLSCSQTLNHNVMYWYQQKSSQAPKLLFHYYDKDFNNEADTPDNFQSRRPNTSFCFLDIRSPGLGDTAMYLCATSRLQTSGSWHEQFFGPGTRLTVL.

This rearrangement joins TRBV10-1 to TRBJ2-5, with D hard to call. Germline assignment: CDR1 WNHNN and CDR2 SYGVQD (reference sequence). The CDR3 is made up of 17 amino acids. V was cut by 8 bases and J by 5 bases, with 27 bases left in between. This CDR3 reads CASRPSPLGKGGETQYF. The CDR3 DNA follows: TGCGCCAGCCGTCCATCCCCCCTCGGCAAGGGTGGCGAGACCCAGTACTTC.

This clone was seen repeatedly, ten times or more. The V gene is TRBV7-9, the J gene TRBJ2-6; D call uncertain. The CDR3 consists of 13 residues. V shed 9 bases and J shed 4 bases, with 10 bases lying between them. Germline loops: CDR1 SEHNR, CDR2 FQNEAQ (reference sequence). CDR3 protein: CASGHPGANVLTF. CDR3 sequence (DNA): TGTGCCAGTGGGCATCCCGGGGCCAACGTCCTGACTTTC.

This chain joins TRBV2 and TRBJ1-2; D is undetermined. This CDR3 spans 11 amino acids. Looked up from germline, CDR1 is SNHLY and CDR2 is FYNNEI. V lost 6 bases to trimming and J lost 8 bases, with 10 bases between them. CDR3 DNA sequence: TGTGCCAGCAGCTCGCTACGGGGCTACACCTTC. It yields the protein CASSSLRGYTF. The variable domain in full, with the rest retrieved from reference TRBV2 and TRBJ1-2, is EPEVTQTPSHQVTQMGQEVILRCVPISNHLYFYWYRQILGQKVEFLVSFYNNEISEKSEIFDDQFSVERPDGSNFTLKIRSTKLEDSAMYFCASSSLRGYTFGSGTRLTVV.

The V and J genes are TRBV5-1 and TRBJ2-2; D not resolved. CDR3 length: 15 amino acids. The V and J ends lost 2 bases and 1 base respectively, with 9 bases between them. Germline assignment: CDR1 SGHRS and CDR2 YFSETQ. The CDR3 coding sequence is TGCGCCAGCAGCTTCGTGGGCCAGAACACCGGGGAGCTGTTTTTT. It specifies CASSFVGQNTGELFF.

V gene TRBV19 combines with J gene TRBJ2-1; tentatively, D is TRBD2 (6 bases). Trimming took off 6 bases at V and 1 base at J, with 13 bases between the two ends. CDR1 and CDR2 from the germline V gene are LNHDA and SQIVND (reference sequence). The CDR3 extends over 15 amino acids. The CDR3 loop is CASSLGGMSYNEQFF. The DNA of the CDR3 is TGTGCCAGTAGCTTGGGGGGTATGTCCTACAATGAGCAGTTCTTC.

The chain is built from TRBV19 and TRBJ2-1, with TRBD2 as a possible D gene (6 bases). The V and J ends lost 5 bases and 9 bases respectively, with 14 bases between them. This CDR3 region has 13 residues. CDR1 is LNHDA, CDR2 SQIVND, per germline (reference sequence). The CDR3 reads CASSFLAYGEQFF. DNA for the CDR3: TGTGCCAGTAGTTTCCTAGCGTATGGTGAGCAGTTCTTC.